These T cell receptor beta chains were read from a single sample in a study of blood T cell repertoires in COVID-19. Measured with immunoSEQ multiplex PCR; TCRdb has only the in-frame clones, and not every one. The data contain some 39,000 clones, around 82% of them singletons. Input material: peripheral blood. The receptors were sampled from an elderly man with acute or convalescent COVID-19. The CDR3 runs from the conserved cysteine through the conserved F or W. Fields, in order: V gene, D gene, J gene, clone size, CDR3 protein, CDR3 DNA. D genes are given only for firm matches. Clone size appears in some rows only: once, few, many, or a class for an expanded clone.

TRBV19	.	TRBJ2-1	.	CASSIQGRENEQFF	TGTGCCAGTAGTATTCAGGGAAGGGAAAATGAGCAGTTCTTC
TRBV5-4	TRBD2	TRBJ2-7	.	CASSAGGAGGLAYEQYF	TGTGCCAGCAGCGCCGGAGGAGCGGGGGGACTCGCCTACGAGCAGTACTTC
TRBV7-8	TRBD1	TRBJ1-1	.	CASSLRTGGIFEAFF	TGTGCCAGCAGCCTAAGGACAGGGGGAATTTTTGAAGCTTTCTTT
TRBV5-4	TRBD2	TRBJ2-5	.	CASSTGTSGGGKTQYF	TGTGCCAGCAGCACGGGGACTAGCGGGGGGGGAAAGACCCAGTACTTC
TRBV5-1	TRBD2	TRBJ2-1	.	CASSLSVSGRGEQFF	TGCGCCAGCAGCTTGAGCGTTAGCGGGAGAGGTGAGCAGTTCTTC
TRBV5-4	TRBD2	TRBJ2-7	.	CASSAGGPNEQYF	TGTGCCAGCAGTGCGGGGGGGCCTAACGAGCAGTACTTC
TRBV2	.	TRBJ2-5	.	CASRAQGRRQETQYF	TGTGCCAGCAGGGCGCAGGGTCGTAGACAAGAGACCCAGTACTTC
TRBV15	TRBD2	TRBJ2-5	.	CATSRGFVGGETQYF	TGTGCCACCAGCAGGGGGTTCGTGGGGGGGGAGACCCAGTACTTC
TRBV5-5	.	TRBJ2-2	.	CASSLRTLDTGELFF	TGTGCCAGCAGCTTGAGGACTCTTGACACCGGGGAGCTGTTTTTT
TRBV9	TRBD1	TRBJ2-1	.	CASSVGQGVYNEQFF	TGTGCCAGCAGCGTAGGGCAGGGGGTCTACAATGAGCAGTTCTTC
TRBV15	TRBD2	TRBJ2-1	.	CATSRETSGRTYNEQFF	TGTGCCACCAGCAGAGAGACTAGCGGGAGGACCTACAATGAGCAGTTCTTC
TRBV29-1	TRBD2	TRBJ2-1	few	CSVPLAVKRDEQFF	TGCAGCGTCCCACTAGCGGTAAAAAGGGATGAGCAGTTCTTC
TRBV6-2/TRBV6-3	TRBD2	TRBJ2-7	.	CASSSPGLGVYGQYF	TGTGCCAGCAGTAGTCCGGGACTAGGAGTCTACGGGCAGTACTTC
TRBV7-3	TRBD2	TRBJ2-1	.	CASSWAGDVNEQFF	TGTGCCAGCAGCTGGGCGGGAGACGTCAATGAGCAGTTCTTC
TRBV7-8	TRBD2	TRBJ2-3	.	CASSFPPSGGTDTQYF	TGTGCCAGCAGCTTCCCCCCTAGCGGGGGCACAGATACGCAGTATTTT
TRBV28	.	TRBJ1-5	.	CASIPGGNQPQHF	TGTGCCAGCATCCCCGGGGGCAATCAGCCCCAGCATTTT
TRBV5-6	.	TRBJ1-1	.	CASSFAGTEAFF	TGTGCCAGCAGCTTTGCAGGGACTGAAGCTTTCTTT
TRBV6-5	.	TRBJ1-3	.	CATRRDLGPGNTIYF	TGTGCCACCCGGAGGGACCTGGGTCCTGGAAACACCATATATTTT
TRBV15	.	TRBJ1-1	.	CATGAGDNTEAFF	TGTGCCACCGGGGCTGGAGATAACACTGAAGCTTTCTTT
TRBV5-6	.	TRBJ1-5	few	CASSVGTGGASQPQHF	TGTGCCAGCAGCGTGGGTACAGGAGGGGCAAGCCAGCCCCAGCATTTT
TRBV10-3	TRBD1	TRBJ1-5	once	CAIRQGGDSNQPQHF	TGTGCCATTAGACAGGGGGGGGATAGCAATCAGCCCCAGCATTTT
TRBV5-1	.	TRBJ2-1	.	CASSSGLNEQFF	TGCGCCAGCAGCTCCGGACTCAATGAGCAGTTCTTC
TRBV7-5	.	TRBJ2-1	.	CVRRSGANFF	TGTGTCAGAAGAAGCGGGGCGAATTTCTTC
TRBV29-1	.	TRBJ1-2	once	CSVEGDKHYGYTF	TGCAGCGTTGAGGGGGACAAGCACTATGGCTACACCTTC
TRBV3-1/TRBV3-2	.	TRBJ1-2	few	CASSQMDSLNYGYTF	TGTGCCAGCAGCCAGATGGACAGCCTGAACTATGGCTACACCTTC
TRBV7-2	TRBD1	TRBJ1-1	.	CASSETGVTEAFF	TGTGCCAGCAGCGAGACAGGGGTGACTGAAGCTTTCTTT
TRBV6-6	TRBD2	TRBJ2-7	.	CASRGGDEQYF	TGTGCCAGCAGGGGGGGGGACGAGCAGTACTTC
TRBV5-4	.	TRBJ2-2	.	CASSLESRTGELFF	TGTGCCAGCAGCCTCGAGTCCCGAACCGGGGAGCTGTTTTTT
TRBV27	TRBD1	TRBJ1-2	few	CASSPGQGEGYTF	TGTGCCAGCAGTCCCGGACAGGGGGAGGGCTACACCTTC
TRBV7-9	TRBD2	TRBJ2-1	.	CASSPRGDSYNEQFF	TGTGCCAGCAGCCCTCGGGGGGACTCCTACAATGAGCAGTTCTTC
TRBV18	.	TRBJ1-1	once	CASSQAGGTEAFF	TGTGCCAGCTCCCAAGCCGGGGGCACTGAAGCTTTCTTT
TRBV24-1	.	TRBJ1-5	.	CATSDRANQPQHF	TGTGCCACCAGTGACCGCGCGAATCAGCCCCAGCATTTT
TRBV4-1	.	TRBJ1-4	.	CASSQVLGEKLFF	TGCGCCAGCAGCCAAGTCCTAGGTGAAAAACTGTTTTTT
TRBV7-9	TRBD2	TRBJ2-4	.	CASSLSSGRKNIQYF	TGTGCCAGCAGCTTATCTAGCGGGAGGAAAAACATTCAGTACTTC
TRBV7-7	.	TRBJ2-3	.	CASSLTGGNTDTQYF	TGTGCCAGCAGCTTAACTGGGGGGAACACAGATACGCAGTATTTT
TRBV2	TRBD2	TRBJ2-5	.	CASSEAHGLAGQETQYF	TGTGCCAGCAGTGAAGCGCATGGACTAGCGGGTCAAGAGACCCAGTACTTC
TRBV28	TRBD2	TRBJ2-2	.	CASSLWASGRSGELFF	TGTGCCAGCAGTCTCTGGGCTAGCGGGAGGAGCGGGGAGCTGTTTTTT
TRBV7-9	TRBD2	TRBJ2-1	.	CASSLAPSGDNEQFF	TGTGCCAGCAGCTTAGCACCTAGCGGGGACAATGAGCAGTTCTTC
TRBV12-3/TRBV12-4	.	TRBJ2-7	.	CASSLTAYEQYF	TGTGCCAGCAGTTTGACAGCCTACGAGCAGTACTTC
TRBV19	.	TRBJ1-1	.	CASAKRGGFYTEAFF	TGTGCCAGTGCTAAAAGGGGTGGATTTTACACTGAAGCTTTCTTT
TRBV5-8	TRBD1	TRBJ2-3	.	CASGQGAEAPDTQYF	TGTGCCAGCGGACAGGGGGCCGAAGCCCCAGATACGCAGTATTTT
TRBV7-9	.	TRBJ2-7	.	CASSLTDYEQYF	TGTGCCAGCAGCTTAACAGATTACGAGCAGTACTTC
TRBV19	TRBD1	TRBJ1-5	.	CASRGQGTNQPQHF	TGTGCCAGTAGGGGACAGGGGACTAATCAGCCCCAGCATTTT
TRBV5-4	.	TRBJ1-6	.	CASSLGQGTGSPLHF	TGTGCCAGCAGCTTGGGGCAGGGGACGGGTTCACCCCTCCACTTT